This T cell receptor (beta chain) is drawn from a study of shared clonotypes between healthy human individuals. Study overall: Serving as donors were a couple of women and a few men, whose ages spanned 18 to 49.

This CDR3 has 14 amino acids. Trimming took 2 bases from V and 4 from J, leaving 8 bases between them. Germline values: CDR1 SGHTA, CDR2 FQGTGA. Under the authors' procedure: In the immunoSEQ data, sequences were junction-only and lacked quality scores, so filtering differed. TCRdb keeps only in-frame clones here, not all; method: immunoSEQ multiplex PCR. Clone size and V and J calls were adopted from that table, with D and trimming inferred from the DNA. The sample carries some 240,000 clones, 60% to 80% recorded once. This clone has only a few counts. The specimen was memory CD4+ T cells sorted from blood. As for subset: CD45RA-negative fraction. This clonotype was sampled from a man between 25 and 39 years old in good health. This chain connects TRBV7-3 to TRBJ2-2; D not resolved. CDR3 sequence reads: CASSLSRTTGELFF. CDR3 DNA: TGTGCCAGCAGCTTATCGAGGACCACCGGGGAGCTGTTTTTT.